This T cell receptor beta chain was identified in a study of Ad26.COV2.S vaccination and SARS-CoV-2 variants. Study overall: Once, or twice with 56 days between doses, Ad26.COV2.S was given intramuscularly.

The study's findings and limits: Vaccinees reportedly had broad spike-specific CD8+ and CD4+ T cell responses. Researchers reported similar non-spike TCR breadth in vaccine and placebo recipients.

Treatment denoted: around 19 received Ad26.COV2.S at low or high dose, single or two shots; roughly five received placebo; per-sample allocation not given. Specimen acquisition occurred on day 63 following the initial vaccine or placebo injection. About this clone itself: What it binds is unknown.

The repertoire was sequenced with immunoSEQ multiplex PCR; TCRdb's copy has only in-frame clones and lacks some. The repertoire consists of about 480,000 clones, with around nine tenths occurring once and the leading ten covering 10% to 15%. Sequencing was performed on peripheral blood, taken in a trial of Ad26.COV2.S vaccine versus placebo. The source is a person aged 18-65 years who received the Ad26.COV2.S COVID-19 vaccine or a placebo.

Here the CDR3 DNA reads TGTGCCAGTAGTATGTATCGGGGACTAGAGAATGAGCAGTTCTTC. Protein product: CASSMYRGLENEQFF. The chain couples TRBV19 to TRBJ2-1; 8 nucleotides line up with TRBD2. The trim removed 3 bases at V and 7 bases at J, leaving 8 bases unmatched. The CDR3 is 15 amino acids. Germline CDR1 is LNHDA and CDR2 is SQIVND (reference sequence).